This T cell receptor beta chain appears in the sequencing data of a study of blood T cell repertoires in COVID-19. Study summary: Spain, Italy and the United States supplied samples that represented acute and convalescent COVID-19. The analysed material was cDNA or gDNA that came from T cells, B-cell-depleted T cells, or PBMCs.

In the original analysis: Nucleated cell number was recorded as an estimate derived from reference gene primer amplification. The table came from immunoSEQ multiplex PCR; TCRdb's copy has only in-frame clones and leaves some out. Clonal size and the V and J genes are those of that table, whereas D and trimming came from the DNA. Of about 130,000 clones listed, 75% to 85% are singletons. CDR3 length: 15 residues. The V segment lost 5 bases and the J segment 0 bases; nucleotides outside the gene matches: 4. Germline CDR1 reads SGHNT; CDR2 reads YENEEA. The TCR comes from a man aged 40-49 years with active or convalescent COVID-19. This chain uses TRBV11-3 with TRBJ1-3; TRBD1 matches 7 bases. The sample comprised peripheral blood. CDR3 sequence reads: CASSPGTASGNTIYF. DNA for the CDR3: TGTGCCAGCAGCCCCGGGACAGCCTCTGGAAACACCATATATTTT.